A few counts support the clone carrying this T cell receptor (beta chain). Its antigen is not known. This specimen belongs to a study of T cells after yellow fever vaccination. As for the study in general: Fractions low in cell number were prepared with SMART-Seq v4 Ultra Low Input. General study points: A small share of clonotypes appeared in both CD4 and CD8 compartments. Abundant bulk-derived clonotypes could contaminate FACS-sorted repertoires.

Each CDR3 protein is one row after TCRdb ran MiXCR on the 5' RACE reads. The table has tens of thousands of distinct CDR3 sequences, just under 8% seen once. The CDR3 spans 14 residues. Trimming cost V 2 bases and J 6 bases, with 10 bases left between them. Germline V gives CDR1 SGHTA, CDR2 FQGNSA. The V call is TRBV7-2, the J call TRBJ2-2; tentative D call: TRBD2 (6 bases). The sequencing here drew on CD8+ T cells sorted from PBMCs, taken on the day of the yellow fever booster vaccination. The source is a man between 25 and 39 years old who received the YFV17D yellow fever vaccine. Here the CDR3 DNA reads TGTGCCAGCAGCTTACTACTAGCTCCCGGGGAGCTGTTTTTT. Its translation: CASSLLLAPGELFF. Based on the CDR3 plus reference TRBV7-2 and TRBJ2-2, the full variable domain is GAGVSQSPSNKVTEKGKDVELRCDPISGHTALYWYRQSLGQGLEFLIYFQGNSAPDKSGLPSDRFSAERTGGSVSTLTIQRTQQEDSAVYLCASSLLLAPGELFFGEGSRLTVL.